These 20 T cell receptor beta chains originate from one sample sequenced in a study of blood T cell repertoires in COVID-19. Assay used: immunoSEQ multiplex PCR; TCRdb lists only in-frame clones, some missing. Among about 490,000 clones, 70% to 90% were seen once, and the ten largest hold about 3.2%. The specimen sequenced was peripheral blood. The receptors shown here come from a human donor in a cohort sampled during active COVID-19.

This clone was counted once. The chain links TRBV28 to TRBJ2-7; TRBD2 agrees at 11 bases. The CDR3 contains 17 residues. Trimming cost V 5 bases and J 1 base; bases outside gene matches: 10. Germline V gene lookup returns CDR1 MDHEN and CDR2 SYDVKM. CDR3 residues: CASSAVGLAGGSYEQYF. The DNA for the CDR3 is TGTGCCAGCAGTGCTGTCGGGCTAGCGGGAGGATCCTACGAGCAGTACTTC.

The rearrangement links TRBV24-1 to TRBJ1-5; D call uncertain. The V end lost 0 bases, the J end lost 7 bases, and 24 bases lay between the germline ends. Germline V gene data show CDR1 as KGHDR and CDR2 as SFDVKD. The CDR3 consists of 19 residues. The CDR3 sequence is CATSDLGGHGRPLGQPQHF. The CDR3 DNA reads TGTGCCACCAGTGATTTGGGCGGGCACGGCAGGCCGTTAGGACAGCCCCAGCATTTT.

V is TRBV7-9 and J is TRBJ1-4; 8 bases map to TRBD1. Germline V lookup: CDR1 SEHNR, CDR2 FQNEAQ (reference sequence). V lost 3 bases and J lost 4; bases outside the gene matches: 4. This CDR3 comprises 15 residues. The CDR3 region has the DNA TGTGCCAGCAGCTTCGGGGACAGGAGTAATGAAAAACTGTTTTTT. This encodes CASSFGDRSNEKLFF.

This clone has just a few counts. J is TRBJ2-1 and V is TRBV5-4, with TRBD2 identical over 12 bases. Germline V gene sequence: CDR1 SGHNT, CDR2 YYREEE (reference sequence). The junction had 5 bases not matched to a gene; V was cut back by 6 bases and J by 7 bases. The CDR3 spans 14 residues. DNA for the CDR3: TGTGCCAGCATGACTAGCGGGGGCCGGAATGAGCAGTTCTTC. It is translated as CASMTSGGRNEQFF. The whole variable domain, filled in from reference TRBV5-4 and TRBJ2-1, reads ETGVTQSPTHLIKTRGQQVTLRCSSQSGHNTVSWYQQALGQGPQFIFQYYREEENGRGNFPPRFSGLQFPNYSSELNVNALELDDSALYLCASMTSGGRNEQFFGPGTRLTVL.

The chain uses TRBV7-9 and TRBJ2-2; no clear D. V was shortened by 0 bases and J by 3 bases, with 11 bases between the two germline ends. CDR1 is SEHNR and CDR2 is FQNEAQ in the germline V gene (reference sequence). This CDR3 comprises 16 residues. The CDR3 sequence: CASSLAPARHTGELFF. The CDR3 nucleotides read TGTGCCAGCAGCTTAGCTCCGGCGAGGCACACCGGGGAGCTGTTTTTT.

This clone was observed a single time. The V call is TRBV28, the J call TRBJ1-5; a weak D match, TRBD1 (6 bases). V lost 2 bases and J lost 8, with 13 bases in between. Germline CDR1 is MDHEN and CDR2 is SYDVKM. The CDR3 totals 14 residues. The CDR3 spells CASSLEQGSKPQHF. The CDR3 nucleotides are TGTGCCAGCAGTTTAGAACAGGGAAGTAAGCCCCAGCATTTT.

The rearrangement links TRBV6-5 to TRBJ2-7; TRBD2 matches 8 bases. The germline gives CDR1 MNHEY, CDR2 SVGAGI. V lost 8 bases, J lost 6 bases, and 15 bases stayed unmatched. The CDR3 spans 15 residues. The CDR3 DNA follows: TGTGCCAGCCGGTGGAGTGTTAGCGGGATCGGCGAGCAGTACTTC. As protein: CASRWSVSGIGEQYF.

This clone was found once. CDR3 region: CASSRRTGWVDEQFF. The CDR3 DNA sequence: TGCGCCAGCAGCCGGAGGACAGGGTGGGTCGATGAGCAGTTCTTC. V and J are TRBV4-3 and TRBJ2-1; 8 bases are shared with TRBD1. V lost 4 bases and J lost 8; bases outside the gene matches: 10. The CDR3 totals 15 residues. Germline values: CDR1 LGHNA, CDR2 YSLEER.

The chain recombines TRBV19 with TRBJ1-5, with D tentatively TRBD1 (6 bases). The CDR3 is 14 amino acids. The V gene's germline CDR1 is LNHDA and CDR2 SQIVND (reference sequence). Trimming cost V 3 bases and J 7 bases, with 13 bases left between them. CDR3 sequence: CASSITGQNQPQHF. CDR3 nucleotide sequence: TGTGCCAGTAGTATTACAGGGCAGAACCAGCCCCAGCATTTT.

The rearrangement joins TRBV4-2 to TRBJ2-3, with 9 positions matching TRBD2. This CDR3 contains 17 residues. Trimming removed 1 base from V and 3 bases from J; junction bases left unmatched: 8. Germline V lookup: CDR1 LGHNA, CDR2 YNFKEQ. Written as DNA, the CDR3 is TGTGCCAGCAGCCAAGGCCCCGGGACTAGCCGAACAGATACGCAGTATTTT. It codes for CASSQGPGTSRTDTQYF.

The DNA of the CDR3 is TGTGCCAGCAGCCATTCGGCCAGGGCAGAAATTAATTCACCCCTCCACTTT. Its translation: CASSHSARAEINSPLHF. The V gene is TRBV9, the J gene TRBJ1-6, with D maybe TRBD1 (5 bases). Trimming stripped 4 bases from V and 6 bases from J, with 20 bases between. The CDR3 has 17 residues. Germline assignment: CDR1 SGDLS and CDR2 YYNGEE.

The chain recombines TRBV12-5 with TRBJ1-1, with TRBD1 as a possible D gene (5 bases). The CDR3 consists of 13 residues. From germline, CDR1 is LGHNT and CDR2 FRNRAP. Trimming took 6 bases from V and 5 from J, leaving 13 bases between them. In DNA, the CDR3 is TGTGCTAGTGGCTGGGACTTGGGGACTGAAGCTTTCTTT. Translated, it gives CASGWDLGTEAFF.

V and J are TRBV7-3 and TRBJ2-1; the D is unclear. The V end was cut by 6 bases, the J end by 3 bases, with 9 bases between. Germline CDR1 and CDR2: SGHTA and FQGTGA. The CDR3 has 13 amino acids. CDR3 DNA: TGTGCCAGCAGAGACGGCGGCTACAATGAGCAGTTCTTC. Its protein is CASRDGGYNEQFF.

Comments on this clone: This same CDR3 is encoded by further DNA sequences in the sample. V usage is TRBV7-2 and J usage is TRBJ2-5; 9 bases line up with TRBD1. With V trimmed by 5 bases and J by 2 bases, 3 bases remained unmatched. The CDR3 loop spans 14 amino acids. CDR1 SGHTA and CDR2 FQGNSA come from the germline V gene. CDR3 DNA sequence: TGTGCCAGCAGCAGAGACAGGGGGCAAGAGACCCAGTACTTC. This gives the protein CASSRDRGQETQYF.

This sequence joins TRBV5-4 and TRBJ2-3; 8 bases fit TRBD1. The CDR3 is 14 amino acids. Germline values: CDR1 SGHNT, CDR2 YYREEE (reference sequence). Trimming removed 1 base from V and 11 bases from J; junction bases left unmatched: 9. CDR3 amino acids: CASSLRTGLSKQYF. For the CDR3, the DNA is TGTGCCAGCAGCTTGCGGACAGGGCTTAGTAAGCAGTATTTT.

The genes are TRBV4-3 and TRBJ2-3; 10 bases match TRBD2. V shed 0 bases, J shed 1 base, and the junction held 10 bases outside the gene matches. Looked up from germline, CDR1 is LGHNA and CDR2 is YSLEER. This CDR3 region has 19 residues. CDR3 nucleotide sequence: TGCGCCAGCAGCCAAGATCGGACCCCCCTAGCGGGAGGCACAGATACGCAGTATTTT. Its translation is CASSQDRTPLAGGTDTQYF.

This clone has only one observation. The sample contains more than one DNA sequence encoding this CDR3. The J gene is TRBJ2-7, the V gene TRBV3-1 (or the pseudogene TRBV3-2), with D perhaps TRBD1 (6 bases). This CDR3 contains 12 residues. Germline CDR1 and CDR2: LGHDT and YNNKEL (reference sequence). Trimming stripped 3 bases from V and 6 bases from J, with 9 bases between. This chain's CDR3 is CASSQGRGEQYF. CDR3 bases: TGTGCCAGCAGCCAGGGCAGGGGCGAGCAGTACTTC.

As concerns this clone: One junction end does not reproduce the germline sequence, and a read error may be involved. This chain joins TRBV7-7 and TRBJ2-5; 12 bases align to TRBD2. The CDR3 covers 18 residues. Germline-derived CDR1 and CDR2 are SSHAT and FNYEAQ (reference sequence). The CDR3 loop is CASSLRASGRGGQETQYF. As DNA, the CDR3 is TGTGCTAGCAGCTTACGGGCTAGCGGGAGGGGCGGGCAAGAGACCCAGTACTTC.

The V call is TRBV2, the J call TRBJ1-6; 8 positions match TRBD1. With 9 bases clipped from V and 7 bases from J, the junction kept 5 bases outside the gene matches. Germline CDR1 and CDR2: SNHLY and FYNNEI. CDR3 size: 13 residues. CDR3 DNA sequence: TGTGCCAGTGAGACAGGGGAAAATTCACCCCTCCACTTT. It is translated as CASETGENSPLHF.

The chain links TRBV11-2 to TRBJ1-2; D unresolved. CDR1 is SGHAT and CDR2 is FQNNGV in the germline V gene. The CDR3 is made up of 17 amino acids. V was cut by 2 bases and J by 4 bases, with 20 bases left in between. The CDR3: CASSLSSSRGEGYGYTF. CDR3 in DNA: TGTGCCAGCAGCTTAAGTAGTTCTCGGGGAGAAGGCTATGGCTACACCTTC.